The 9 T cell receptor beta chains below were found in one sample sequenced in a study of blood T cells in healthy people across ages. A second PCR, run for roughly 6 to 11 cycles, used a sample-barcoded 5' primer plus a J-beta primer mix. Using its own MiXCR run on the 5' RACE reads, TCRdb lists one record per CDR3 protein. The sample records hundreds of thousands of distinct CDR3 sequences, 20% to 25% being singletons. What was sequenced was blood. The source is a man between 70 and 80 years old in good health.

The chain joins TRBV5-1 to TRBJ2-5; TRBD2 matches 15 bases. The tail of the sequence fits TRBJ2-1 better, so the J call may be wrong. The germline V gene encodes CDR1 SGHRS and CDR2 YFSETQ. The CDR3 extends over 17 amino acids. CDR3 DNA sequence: TGCGCCAGCAGCTCCCGGTTGGGACTAGCGGGAGGCGATGAGCAGTTCTTC. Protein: CASSSRLGLAGGDEQFF.

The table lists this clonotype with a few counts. The CDR3 coding sequence is TGTGCCAGCAGCTTGGGACAGCGTGGAGGCGAGCAGTACTTC. Residues: CASSLGQRGGEQYF. The J gene is TRBJ2-5, the V gene TRBV7-9; 7 nucleotides align to TRBD1. The assigned J gene may be wrong: the sequence end matches TRBJ2-7 better. This CDR3 comprises 14 residues. Germline CDR1 SEHNR, CDR2 FQNEAQ (reference sequence).

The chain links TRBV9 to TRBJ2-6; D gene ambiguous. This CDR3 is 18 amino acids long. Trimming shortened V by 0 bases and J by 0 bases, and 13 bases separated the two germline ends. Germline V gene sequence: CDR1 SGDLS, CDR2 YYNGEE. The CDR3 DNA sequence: TGTGCCAGCAGCGTAGGAGCTGACGGCGGCTCTGGGGCCAACGTCCTGACTTTC. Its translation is CASSVGADGGSGANVLTF.

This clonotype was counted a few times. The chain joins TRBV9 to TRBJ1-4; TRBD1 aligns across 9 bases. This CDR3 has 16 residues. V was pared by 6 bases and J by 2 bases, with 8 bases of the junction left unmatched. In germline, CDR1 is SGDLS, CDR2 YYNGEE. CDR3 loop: CASTPGQGLTNEKLFF. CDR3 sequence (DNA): TGTGCCAGCACCCCCGGACAGGGGTTGACTAATGAAAAACTGTTTTTT.

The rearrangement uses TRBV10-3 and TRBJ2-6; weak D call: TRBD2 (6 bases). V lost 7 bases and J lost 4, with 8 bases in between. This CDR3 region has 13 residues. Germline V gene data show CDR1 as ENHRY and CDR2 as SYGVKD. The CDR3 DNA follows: TGTGCCATCACGGGAGACGGGGCCAACGTCCTGACTTTC. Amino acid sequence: CAITGDGANVLTF.

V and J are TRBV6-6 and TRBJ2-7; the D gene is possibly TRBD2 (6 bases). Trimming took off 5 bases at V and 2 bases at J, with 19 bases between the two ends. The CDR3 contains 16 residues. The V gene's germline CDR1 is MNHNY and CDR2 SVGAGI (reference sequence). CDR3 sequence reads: CASSLTRASAAYEQYF. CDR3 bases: TGTGCCAGCAGTCTTACAAGAGCTAGCGCGGCCTACGAGCAGTACTTC.

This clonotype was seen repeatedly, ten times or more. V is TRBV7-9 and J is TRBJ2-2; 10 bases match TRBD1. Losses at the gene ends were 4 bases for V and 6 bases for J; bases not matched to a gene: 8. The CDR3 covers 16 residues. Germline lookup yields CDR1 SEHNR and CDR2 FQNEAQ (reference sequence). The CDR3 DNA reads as TGTGCCAGCAGCTACGCCGGGACAGGGGCGGCCGGGGAGCTGTTTTTT. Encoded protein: CASSYAGTGAAGELFF.

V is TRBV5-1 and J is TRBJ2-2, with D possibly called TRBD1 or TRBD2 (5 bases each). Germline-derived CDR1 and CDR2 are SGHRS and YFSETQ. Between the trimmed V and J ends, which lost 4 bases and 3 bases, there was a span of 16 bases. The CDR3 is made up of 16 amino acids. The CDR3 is CASSPGPGSDTGELFF. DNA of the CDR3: TGCGCCAGCAGCCCGGGGCCGGGGTCGGACACCGGGGAGCTGTTTTTT.

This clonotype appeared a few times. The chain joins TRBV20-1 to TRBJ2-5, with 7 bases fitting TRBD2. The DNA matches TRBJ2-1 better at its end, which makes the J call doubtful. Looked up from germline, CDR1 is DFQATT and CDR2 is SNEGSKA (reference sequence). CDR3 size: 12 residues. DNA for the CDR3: TGCAGTGCATTGGTGGGAGGGAATGAGCAGTTCTTC. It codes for CSALVGGNEQFF.